A selection of T cell receptor beta chains follows, all from one sample in a study of cytomegalovirus exposure and HLA in healthy donors. The method was immunoSEQ multiplex PCR; TCRdb's version includes in-frame clones alone and lacks a portion of them. The sample carries 150,000 or so clones, 75% recorded once. The sample comprised PBMCs. Receptor source: a man younger than 30 in good health and CMV-seropositive. Each CDR3 is given with its conserved first and last residue. A D gene is named only where the DNA matches it firmly. A clone size is listed for some rows: how often the clone was seen (once, few, many), or a class if it is expanded.

>.|TRBJ2-5|.|TRBV10-1
TGCGCCAGCAGTGAGTCGGCCGGGGGAGAGACCCAGTACTTC
CASSESAGGETQYF
>TRBD2|TRBJ2-5|.|TRBV5-1
TGCGCCAGCAGCCCGGGGGGGAGAGAGACCCAGTACTTC
CASSPGGRETQYF
>.|TRBJ1-2|.|TRBV6-6
TGTGCCGGCAGCTCCGGCGCCGGACTGCTCTTC
CAGSSGAGLLF
>TRBD1|TRBJ2-7|.|TRBV7-2
TGTGCCAGCAGGAAACAGGGGGGTTACGAGCAGTACTTC
CASRKQGGYEQYF
>.|TRBJ1-1|.|TRBV4-1
TGCGCCAGCAGCCAAGGAAACCAGGGAAGAACTGAAGCTTTCTTT
CASSQGNQGRTEAFF
>.|TRBJ1-2|.|TRBV9
TGTGCCAGCAGCGTAGGCGGCAGCAAGGGCTACACCTTC
CASSVGGSKGYTF
>TRBD2|TRBJ2-3|.|TRBV4-2
TGTGCCAGCAGCCAACGAAGAAATACGGGAGGGCAATCGGATACGCAGTATTTT
CASSQRRNTGGQSDTQYF
>.|TRBJ1-4|.|TRBV28
TGTGCCAGCAGTTTAAGGGGGGGTGGGGTTAATGAAAAACTGTTTTTT
CASSLRGGGVNEKLFF
>TRBD1|TRBJ2-7|.|TRBV6-5
TGTGCCAGCAGGTCCTACGGGACAGGGTTCAACGAGCAGTACTTC
CASRSYGTGFNEQYF
>.|TRBJ2-7|.|TRBV11-2
TGTGCCAGCAGCTCGGACTCGAGGGCCTACGAGCAGTACTTC
CASSSDSRAYEQYF
>.|TRBJ2-3|.|TRBV2
TGTGCCGGGGGGCGGGAGTTAACAGATACGCAGTATTTT
CAGGRELTDTQYF
>TRBD1|TRBJ1-5|.|TRBV18
TGTGCCAGCTCACCGGGGACAGGGTCGGGTCAGCCCCAGCATTTT
CASSPGTGSGQPQHF
>TRBD2|TRBJ2-1|.|TRBV15
TGTGCCACCAGCACCAGTAGGGCTAGCGGTTACAATGAGCAGTTCTTC
CATSTSRASGYNEQFF
>TRBD1|TRBJ1-2|few|TRBV2
TGTGCCAGCAGTTCCGACAGGGGCCAGGGCTATGGCTACACCTTC
CASSSDRGQGYGYTF
>TRBD1|TRBJ1-2|.|TRBV7-9
TGTGCCAGCAGCCTCCCAGGGGGCACGGATGGCTACACCTTC
CASSLPGGTDGYTF
>TRBD2|TRBJ2-7|.|TRBV7-6
TGTGCCAGCAGCTCAGGCGTACTAGCGGGAGTAAAATATGAGTACGAGCAGTACTTC
CASSSGVLAGVKYEYEQYF